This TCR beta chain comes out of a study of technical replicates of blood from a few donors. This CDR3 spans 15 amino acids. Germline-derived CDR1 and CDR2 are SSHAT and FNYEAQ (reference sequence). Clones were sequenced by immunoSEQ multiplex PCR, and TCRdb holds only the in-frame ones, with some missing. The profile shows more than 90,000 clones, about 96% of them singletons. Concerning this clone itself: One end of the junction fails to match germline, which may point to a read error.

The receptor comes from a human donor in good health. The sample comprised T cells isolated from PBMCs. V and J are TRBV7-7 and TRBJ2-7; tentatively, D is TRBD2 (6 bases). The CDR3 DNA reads TGTGCTAGCAGCCCTCATGTGGGGGGAACGGGCGAGCAGTACTTC. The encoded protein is CASSPHVGGTGEQYF.